Each of the 18 T cell receptor beta chains below was sequenced from the same sample in a study of T cells after yellow fever vaccination. TCRdb redid the calling of the 5' RACE reads with MiXCR, one entry per CDR3 protein. Here the sample spans 250,000 or so distinct CDR3 sequences, approximately 6.3% being singletons. The input for sequencing was CD4+ T cells sorted from PBMCs, taken on the day of the yellow fever booster vaccination. The receptor set was obtained from a man aged 25 to 40 who received the YFV17D yellow fever vaccine.

This clonotype was counted ten times or more. The gene calls are TRBV9 and TRBJ2-5, with 9 positions matching TRBD2. The V segment lost 4 bases and the J segment 3 bases; nucleotides outside the gene matches: 7. Germline CDR1 reads SGDLS; CDR2 reads YYNGEE. CDR3 size: 15 residues. The CDR3 region is CASSYRRGREETQYF. The CDR3 DNA is TGTGCCAGCAGCTACCGACGCGGGAGGGAAGAGACCCAGTACTTC. Full variable domain (missing parts from reference TRBV9 and TRBJ2-5): DSGVTQTPKHLITATGQRVTLRCSPRSGDLSVYWYQQSLDQGLQFLIQYYNGEERAKGNILERFSAQQFPDLHSELNLSSLELGDSALYFCASSYRRGREETQYFGPGTRLLVL.

The chain links TRBV28 to TRBJ2-1; 8 bases line up with TRBD2. Germline V gene lookup returns CDR1 MDHEN and CDR2 SYDVKM. The CDR3 covers 16 residues. V was pared by 2 bases and J by 4 bases, with 7 bases of the junction left unmatched. The CDR3 nucleotides read TGTGCCAGCAGTTTAGCGTCGGGAGGGATTTACAATGAGCAGTTCTTC. Translated: CASSLASGGIYNEQFF.

This clonotype was counted ten times or more. J is TRBJ2-1 and V is TRBV5-6, with 11 bases identical to TRBD2. CDR3 length equals 18 residues. Germline-derived CDR1 and CDR2 are SGHDT and YYEEEE. The trim removed 4 bases at V and 6 bases at J, leaving 15 bases unmatched. The CDR3 coding sequence is TGTGCCAGCAGCCCGACCTCCACCCTAGCGGGAGGAGGCAATGAGCAGTTCTTC. This gives the protein CASSPTSTLAGGGNEQFF.

The V call is TRBV19, the J call TRBJ2-7; D gene unclear. In germline, CDR1 is LNHDA, CDR2 SQIVND (reference sequence). The CDR3 contains 12 residues. V shed 8 bases and J shed 6 bases, with 14 bases lying between them. CDR3 DNA sequence: TGTGCCAGTCAGTCCCGAGCTGGCGAGCAGTACTTC. It encodes CASQSRAGEQYF.

This clonotype was counted ten times or more. The chain recombines TRBV7-2 with TRBJ2-5; unclear D gene. V was pared by 3 bases and J by 1 base, with 6 bases between. Germline CDR1 is SGHTA and CDR2 is FQGNSA. This CDR3 has 13 amino acids. The CDR3 bases are TGTGCCAGCAGCTTGCCCAGCCAAGAGACCCAGTACTTC. It encodes CASSLPSQETQYF.

The rearrangement joins TRBV7-2 to TRBJ2-7, with 8 bases fitting TRBD2. The CDR3 is 17 residues long. After removal of 0 bases from V and 0 bases from J, the junction contained 7 bases not matched to a gene. The germline V gene has CDR1 SGHTA and CDR2 FQGNSA. This CDR3 is CASSLAVAGSPSYEQYF. DNA of the CDR3: TGTGCCAGCAGCTTAGCCGTAGCGGGGTCACCCTCCTACGAGCAGTACTTC.

The chain uses TRBV5-6 and TRBJ2-7; unclear D gene. With 2 bases removed from V and 3 bases from J, the gap between germline ends came to 9 bases. Germline CDR1 and CDR2: SGHDT and YYEEEE. CDR3 length equals 13 residues. The CDR3 spells CASSFFGRYEQYF. The DNA for the CDR3 is TGTGCCAGCAGCTTTTTTGGGCGCTACGAGCAGTACTTC.

In its sample, this clonotype was seen a few times. This sequence joins TRBV18 and TRBJ2-5, with 7 bases matching TRBD1. The CDR3 covers 12 residues. In germline, CDR1 is KGHSH, CDR2 LQKENI. Trimming cost V 8 bases and J 2 bases; bases outside gene matches: 2. In DNA form, the CDR3 reads TGTGCCAGCGGGACAGAACAAGAGACCCAGTACTTC. This sequence encodes CASGTEQETQYF.

This clonotype was seen at least ten times. J is TRBJ2-5 and V is TRBV27; no clear D. The CDR3 runs to 15 residues. Trimming pared 2 bases from V and 2 bases from J, leaving 12 bases between. Germline V gene sequence: CDR1 MNHEY, CDR2 SMNVEV (reference sequence). The CDR3 is CASSLARTVQETQYF. For the CDR3, the DNA is TGTGCCAGCAGTTTAGCTAGGACGGTTCAAGAGACCCAGTACTTC.

This clonotype is a singleton in its sample. The V gene is TRBV5-4, the J gene TRBJ2-7; 12 bases match TRBD2. This CDR3 has 13 amino acids. Trimming removed 9 bases from V and 2 bases from J; junction bases left unmatched: 3. CDR1 is SGHNT and CDR2 is YYREEE in the germline V gene (reference sequence). CDR3 loop: CAIRTSGTYEQYF. CDR3 in DNA: TGTGCCATACGGACTAGCGGGACCTACGAGCAGTACTTC.

The V call is TRBV6-1, the J call TRBJ2-5; TRBD2 aligns across 14 bases. The CDR3 is 16 residues long. Germline assignment: CDR1 MNHNS and CDR2 SASEGT. The junction had 7 bases not matched to a gene; V was cut back by 6 bases and J by 4 bases. Written as DNA, the CDR3 is TGTGCCAGCAGCCCGACTAGCGGGAGGGTTGGAGAGACCCAGTACTTC. Amino acids: CASSPTSGRVGETQYF.

This clonotype was recorded at least ten times. J is TRBJ2-1 and V is TRBV20-1; D ambiguous. CDR1 is DFQATT and CDR2 is SNEGSKA in the germline V gene (reference sequence). This CDR3 is built from 13 residues. Trimming removed 3 bases at V and 6 bases at J, with 12 bases between. CDR3 region: CSASPGVGNEQFF. The CDR3 bases are TGCAGTGCTAGTCCCGGAGTCGGCAATGAGCAGTTCTTC.

This clonotype appeared a few times. V usage is TRBV20-1 and J usage is TRBJ1-1, with D tentatively TRBD1 (5 bases). This CDR3 is 13 amino acids long. The V gene's germline CDR1 is DFQATT and CDR2 SNEGSKA (reference sequence). The V end was cut by 6 bases, the J end by 4 bases, with 15 bases between. The CDR3 is CSAHSGVVTEAFF. CDR3 DNA: TGCAGTGCCCACTCGGGGGTTGTCACTGAAGCTTTCTTT.

The chain recombines TRBV20-1 with TRBJ2-1, with TRBD1 matching 9 bases. From germline, CDR1 is DFQATT and CDR2 SNEGSKA (reference sequence). The CDR3 contains 14 residues. V gave up 5 bases and J gave up 9 bases; unmatched junction bases: 11. The CDR3 sequence is CSARSWTGDGEQFF. In nucleotides, the CDR3 is TGCAGTGCTCGGAGTTGGACAGGGGATGGTGAGCAGTTCTTC.

The V and J genes are TRBV25-1 and TRBJ1-5, with a weak D call TRBD1 (6 bases). The V gene's germline CDR1 is MGHDK and CDR2 SYGVNS. The CDR3 extends over 13 amino acids. V was clipped by 1 base and J by 9 bases, with 10 bases between them. Here the CDR3 reads CASSELGGPPQHF. Here the CDR3 DNA reads TGTGCCAGCAGTGAATTAGGGGGGCCGCCCCAGCATTTT.

A few counts support this clonotype. CDR3 loop: CASSIATSGKQFF. CDR3 nucleotide sequence: TGTGCCAGTAGTATAGCTACTAGCGGCAAGCAGTTCTTC. The J gene is TRBJ2-1, the V gene TRBV19; 8 nucleotides agree with TRBD2. V lost 1 base and J lost 11; bases outside the gene matches: 4. Germline CDR1 reads LNHDA; CDR2 reads SQIVND (reference sequence). The CDR3 covers 13 residues.

This clonotype has ten or more counts. This chain uses TRBV12-3 or TRBV12-4 with TRBJ1-1; possibly TRBD1 for D (6 bases). Trimming pared 3 bases from V and 4 bases from J, leaving 12 bases between. The CDR3 totals 14 residues. The CDR3 region is CASSLGPQGTEAFF. CDR3 bases: TGTGCCAGCAGTTTGGGGCCACAGGGCACTGAAGCTTTCTTT.

For this clonotype: A read error may be the cause here, since a much bigger clone is one base away. J is TRBJ2-7 and V is TRBV3-1, with 7 bases identical to TRBD1. This CDR3 is built from 15 residues. CDR1 is LGHDT, CDR2 YNNKEL, per germline (reference sequence). DNA of the CDR3: TGTGCCAGCACCCAAGGATTACAGGGGTACTACGAGCAGTACTTC. This gives the protein CASTQGLQGYYEQYF.